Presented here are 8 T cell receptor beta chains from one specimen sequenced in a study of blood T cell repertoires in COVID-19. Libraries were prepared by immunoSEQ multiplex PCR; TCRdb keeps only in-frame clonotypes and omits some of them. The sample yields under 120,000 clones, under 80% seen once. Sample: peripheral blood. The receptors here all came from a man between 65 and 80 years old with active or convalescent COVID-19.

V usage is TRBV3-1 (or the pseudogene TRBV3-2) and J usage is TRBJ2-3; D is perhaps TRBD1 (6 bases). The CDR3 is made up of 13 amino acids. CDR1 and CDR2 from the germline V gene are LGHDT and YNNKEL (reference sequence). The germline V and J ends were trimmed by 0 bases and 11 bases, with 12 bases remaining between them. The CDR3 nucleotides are TGTGCCAGCAGCCAAGATAGGGGGACGGGGCAGTATTTT. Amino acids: CASSQDRGTGQYF.

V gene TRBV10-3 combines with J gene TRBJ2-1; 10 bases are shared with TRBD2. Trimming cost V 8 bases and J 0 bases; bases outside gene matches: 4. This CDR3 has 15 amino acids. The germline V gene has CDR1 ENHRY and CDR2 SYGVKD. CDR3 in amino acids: CAILAGEHSYNEQFF. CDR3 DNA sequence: TGTGCCATCCTAGCGGGAGAACACTCCTACAATGAGCAGTTCTTC.

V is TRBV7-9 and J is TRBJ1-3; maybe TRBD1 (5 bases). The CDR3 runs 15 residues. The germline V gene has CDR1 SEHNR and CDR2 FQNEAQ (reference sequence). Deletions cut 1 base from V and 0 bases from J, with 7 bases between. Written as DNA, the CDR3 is TGTGCCAGCAGCTTAGGGCAGGGCTCTGGAAACACCATATATTTT. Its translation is CASSLGQGSGNTIYF.

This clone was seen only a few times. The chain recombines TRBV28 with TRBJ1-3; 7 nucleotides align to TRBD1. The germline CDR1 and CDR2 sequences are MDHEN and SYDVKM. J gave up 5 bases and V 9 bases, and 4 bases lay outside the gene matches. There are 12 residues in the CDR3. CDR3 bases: TGTGCCAGACAGGGGTCGAGAAACACCATATATTTT. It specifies CARQGSRNTIYF.

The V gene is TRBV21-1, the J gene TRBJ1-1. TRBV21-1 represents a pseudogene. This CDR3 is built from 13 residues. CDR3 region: CASSKGGRTEAFF. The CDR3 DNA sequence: TGTGCCAGCAGCAAAGGCGGTCGAACTGAAGCTTTCTTT.

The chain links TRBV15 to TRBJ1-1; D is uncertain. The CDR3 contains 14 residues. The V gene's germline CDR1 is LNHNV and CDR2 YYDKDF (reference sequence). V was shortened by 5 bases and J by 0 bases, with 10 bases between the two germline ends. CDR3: CATSPQNMNTEAFF. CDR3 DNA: TGTGCCACCAGCCCACAAAACATGAACACTGAAGCTTTCTTT.

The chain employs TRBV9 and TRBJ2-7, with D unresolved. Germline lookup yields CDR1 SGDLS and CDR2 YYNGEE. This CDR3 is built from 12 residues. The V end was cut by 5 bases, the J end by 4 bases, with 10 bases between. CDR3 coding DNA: TGTGCCAGCAGTTCGACGGGTTACGAGCAGTACTTC. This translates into CASSSTGYEQYF.

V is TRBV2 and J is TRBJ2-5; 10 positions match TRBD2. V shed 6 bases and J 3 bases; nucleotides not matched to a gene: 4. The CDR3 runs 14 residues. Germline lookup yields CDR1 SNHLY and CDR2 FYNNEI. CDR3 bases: TGTGCCAGCAGCTCCACTAGCGGGGAAGAGACCCAGTACTTC. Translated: CASSSTSGEETQYF. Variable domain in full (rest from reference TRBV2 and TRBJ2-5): EPEVTQTPSHQVTQMGQEVILRCVPISNHLYFYWYRQILGQKVEFLVSFYNNEISEKSEIFDDQFSVERPDGSNFTLKIRSTKLEDSAMYFCASSSTSGEETQYFGPGTRLLVL.